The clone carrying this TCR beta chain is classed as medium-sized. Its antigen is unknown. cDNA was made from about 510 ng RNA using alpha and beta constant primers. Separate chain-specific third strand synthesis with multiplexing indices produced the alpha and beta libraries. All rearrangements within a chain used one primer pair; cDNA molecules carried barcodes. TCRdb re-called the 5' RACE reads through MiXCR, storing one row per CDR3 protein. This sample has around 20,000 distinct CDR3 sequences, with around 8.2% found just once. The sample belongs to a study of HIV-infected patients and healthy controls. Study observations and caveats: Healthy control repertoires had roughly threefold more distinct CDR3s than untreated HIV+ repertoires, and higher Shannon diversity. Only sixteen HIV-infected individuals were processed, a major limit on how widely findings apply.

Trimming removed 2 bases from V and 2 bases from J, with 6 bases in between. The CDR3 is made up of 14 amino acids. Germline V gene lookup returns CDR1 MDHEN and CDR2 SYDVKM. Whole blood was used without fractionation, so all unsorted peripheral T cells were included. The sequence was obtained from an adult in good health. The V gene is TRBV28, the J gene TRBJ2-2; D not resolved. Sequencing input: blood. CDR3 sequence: CASSLGTNTGELFF. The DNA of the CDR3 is TGTGCCAGCAGTTTAGGCACAAACACCGGGGAGCTGTTTTTT.